The 17 T cell receptor beta chains below were found in one sample sequenced in a study of cytomegalovirus exposure and HLA in healthy donors. The PCR made use of 60 Vbeta and 13 Jbeta primers. Sequenced by immunoSEQ multiplex PCR; TCRdb stores in-frame clones only, minus some. The sample lists 150,000 to 200,000 clones; 84% were seen once. The sequenced material came from PBMCs. All receptors come from a boy between 10 and 17 years old in good health and CMV-seronegative.

V is TRBV9 and J is TRBJ2-5; TRBD2 matches at 12 bases. The CDR3 is 17 amino acids. The V gene end was trimmed by 4 bases and the J gene end by 4 bases; junction bases not matched to a gene: 11. Looked up from germline, CDR1 is SGDLS and CDR2 is YYNGEE. The CDR3 nucleotides read TGTGCCAGCAGCCTCTCACTCTGGACTAGCGGGGCAGAGACCCAGTACTTC. Its translation: CASSLSLWTSGAETQYF.

J is TRBJ2-7 and V is TRBV5-1; TRBD1 matches at 7 bases. The V gene end was trimmed by 4 bases and the J gene end by 2 bases; junction bases not matched to a gene: 6. CDR3 length: 14 amino acids. Looked up from germline, CDR1 is SGHRS and CDR2 is YFSETQ. CDR3 sequence reads: CASSPWTGAYEQYF. The CDR3 nucleotides are TGCGCCAGCAGCCCTTGGACAGGAGCCTACGAGCAGTACTTC.

The CDR3 nucleotides read TGTGCCAGCAGCCAACTAGCGGGGGAAGAGACCCAGTACTTC. Protein product: CASSQLAGEETQYF. The chain employs TRBV7-6 and TRBJ2-5; 11 bases map to TRBD2. Germline V gives CDR1 SGHVS, CDR2 FNYEAQ. The length of the CDR3 is 14 residues. V lost 5 bases to trimming and J lost 3 bases; unmatched junction nucleotides: 2. Full variable domain (outside the CDR3, taken from reference TRBV7-6 and TRBJ2-5): GAGVSQSPRYKVTKRGQDVALRCDPISGHVSLYWYRQALGQGPEFLTYFNYEAQQDKSGLPNDRFSAERPEGSISTLTIQRTEQRDSAMYRCASSQLAGEETQYFGPGTRLLVL.

V usage is TRBV11-2 and J usage is TRBJ2-7; the D gene is possibly TRBD2 (5 bases). Trimming shortened V by 4 bases and J by 3 bases, and 25 bases separated the two germline ends. The CDR3 has 18 residues. In germline, CDR1 is SGHAT, CDR2 FQNNGV. The CDR3 here is CASSSLKGRSYAGYEQYF. In DNA, the CDR3 is TGTGCCAGCAGCTCCCTTAAGGGCAGGTCCTATGCGGGCTACGAGCAGTACTTC.

V usage is TRBV4-1 and J usage is TRBJ2-7; D unclear. V lost 0 bases and J 2 bases, leaving 14 bases between the germline ends. Germline V CDR1 and CDR2: MGHRA, YSYEKL. CDR3 length: 16 residues. This CDR3 is CASSQESPAVAYEQYF. As DNA, the CDR3 is TGCGCCAGCAGCCAAGAGTCCCCCGCGGTAGCCTACGAGCAGTACTTC.

This clone showed up just once. This chain uses TRBV4-3 with TRBJ1-6; D is uncertain. The CDR3 contains 16 residues. V lost 1 base and J lost 10, with 17 bases in between. The germline V gene has CDR1 LGHNA and CDR2 YSLEER. CDR3 in DNA: TGCGCCAGCAGCCAAGGGCAGGCGACTGGAGGCTCACCCCTCCACTTT. Translating it yields CASSQGQATGGSPLHF.

The rearrangement joins TRBV7-2 to TRBJ1-1, with 8 bases aligning to TRBD1. V shed 3 bases, J shed 0 bases, and the junction held 0 bases outside the gene matches. The CDR3 contains 14 residues. Germline V gives CDR1 SGHTA, CDR2 FQGNSA. CDR3 sequence (DNA): TGTGCCAGCAGCTTCAGGGGGCTGAACACTGAAGCTTTCTTT. Its translation is CASSFRGLNTEAFF.

This chain uses TRBV30 with TRBJ1-4, with 7 bases identical to TRBD1. The V and J ends lost 0 bases and 7 bases, in that order; junction bases with no gene match: 2. Germline CDR1 reads GTSNPN; CDR2 reads SVGIG (reference sequence). The CDR3 has 13 amino acids. CDR3 in amino acids: CAWSVRQGEKLFF. The CDR3 DNA follows: TGTGCCTGGAGTGTCCGACAGGGTGAAAAACTGTTTTTT.

The chain is built from TRBV7-9 and TRBJ2-1; TRBD2 matches at 7 bases. Looked up from germline, CDR1 is SEHNR and CDR2 is FQNEAQ (reference sequence). This CDR3 spans 14 amino acids. J lost 5 bases, V lost 4 bases, and 5 bases had no gene match. The DNA of the CDR3 is TGTGCCAGCAGCTCGATGGGGGGGGACAATGAGCAGTTCTTC. Its translation: CASSSMGGDNEQFF.

The chain couples TRBV19 to TRBJ2-1; 9 nucleotides agree with TRBD2. Germline trimming cut 7 bases from V and 2 bases from J; bases unmatched to any gene: 6. The CDR3 is 15 residues long. Per the germline V gene, CDR1 is LNHDA and CDR2 is SQIVND (reference sequence). The chain's CDR3 is CASTPLAGPYNEQFF. The CDR3 DNA follows: TGTGCCAGTACCCCCCTAGCGGGGCCCTACAATGAGCAGTTCTTC. The full variable domain, its missing parts supplied by reference TRBV19 and TRBJ2-1, is DGGITQSPKYLFRKEGQNVTLSCEQNLNHDAMYWYRQDPGQGLRLIYYSQIVNDFQKGDIAEGYSVSREKKESFPLTVTSAQKNPTAFYLCASTPLAGPYNEQFFGPGTRLTVL.

CDR3: CASSTSRGSRNIQYF. The CDR3 DNA sequence: TGTGCCAGCAGTACTTCCCGGGGATCCAGAAACATTCAGTACTTC. The genes are TRBV6-6 and TRBJ2-4; TRBD2 might be the D (5 bases). This CDR3 comprises 15 residues. V shed 5 bases and J shed 6 bases, with 17 bases lying between them. Germline values: CDR1 MNHNY, CDR2 SVGAGI (reference sequence).

This chain joins TRBV7-9 and TRBJ1-1; D remains unclear. Looked up from germline, CDR1 is SEHNR and CDR2 is FQNEAQ (reference sequence). The germline V and J ends were trimmed by 5 bases and 4 bases, with 14 bases remaining between them. The length of the CDR3 is 14 residues. DNA for the CDR3: TGTGCCAGCAGCAGCTACGGGTTCCCCACTGAAGCTTTCTTT. It yields the protein CASSSYGFPTEAFF.

This chain joins TRBV4-1 and TRBJ1-1; 9 bases are shared with TRBD1. After removal of 1 base from V and 5 bases from J, the junction contained 5 bases not matched to a gene. The CDR3 is 15 amino acids. CDR1 and CDR2 from the germline V gene are MGHRA and YSYEKL. In DNA form, the CDR3 reads TGCGCCAGCAGCCAAGGGGGACAGGGTAGAACTGAAGCTTTCTTT. Encoded protein: CASSQGGQGRTEAFF.

The chain couples TRBV30 to TRBJ1-6; a possible D gene is TRBD1 (5 bases). The V and J ends lost 1 base and 8 bases respectively, with 9 bases between them. This CDR3 is built from 13 residues. CDR1 is GTSNPN, CDR2 SVGIG, per germline (reference sequence). The CDR3 loop reads CAWSGGLHSPLHF. The CDR3 DNA reads TGTGCCTGGAGTGGGGGACTACATTCACCCCTCCACTTT. The entire variable domain, with the rest obtained from reference TRBV30 and TRBJ1-6, is as follows: SQTIHQWPATLVQPVGSPLSLECTVEGTSNPNLYWYRQAAGRGLQLLFYSVGIGQISSEVPQNLSASRPQDRQFILSSKKLLLSDSGFYLCAWSGGLHSPLHFGNGTRLTVT.

This CDR3 reads CASSLEEGWNAEAFF. In nucleotides, the CDR3 is TGCGCCAGCAGCTTGGAGGAGGGTTGGAATGCTGAAGCTTTCTTT. This sequence joins TRBV5-1 and TRBJ1-1; D not certain. V dropped 0 bases and J dropped 6 bases, with 15 bases sitting between them. Germline-derived CDR1 and CDR2 are SGHRS and YFSETQ. This CDR3 is built from 15 residues.

This clone was counted only a few times. This chain uses TRBV9 with TRBJ2-1; 8 positions agree with TRBD2. Germline CDR1 and CDR2: SGDLS and YYNGEE. The length of the CDR3 is 16 residues. V shed 2 bases and J 4 bases; nucleotides not matched to a gene: 8. The CDR3 nucleotides read TGTGCCAGCAGCGTGCAACCGCGGGGGGCATACAATGAGCAGTTCTTC. Translated: CASSVQPRGAYNEQFF. Full variable domain (missing parts from reference TRBV9 and TRBJ2-1): DSGVTQTPKHLITATGQRVTLRCSPRSGDLSVYWYQQSLDQGLQFLIQYYNGEERAKGNILERFSAQQFPDLHSELNLSSLELGDSALYFCASSVQPRGAYNEQFFGPGTRLTVL.

The CDR3 protein is CASSLALAGAFEQFF. The CDR3 DNA follows: TGCGCCAGCAGCTTGGCCTTAGCGGGAGCTTTTGAGCAGTTCTTC. The chain couples TRBV5-1 to TRBJ2-1, with 9 bases aligning to TRBD2. Germline V CDR1 and CDR2: SGHRS, YFSETQ. V trimming: 0 bases; J trimming: 9 bases; junction bases outside the gene matches: 7. CDR3 length: 15 residues.